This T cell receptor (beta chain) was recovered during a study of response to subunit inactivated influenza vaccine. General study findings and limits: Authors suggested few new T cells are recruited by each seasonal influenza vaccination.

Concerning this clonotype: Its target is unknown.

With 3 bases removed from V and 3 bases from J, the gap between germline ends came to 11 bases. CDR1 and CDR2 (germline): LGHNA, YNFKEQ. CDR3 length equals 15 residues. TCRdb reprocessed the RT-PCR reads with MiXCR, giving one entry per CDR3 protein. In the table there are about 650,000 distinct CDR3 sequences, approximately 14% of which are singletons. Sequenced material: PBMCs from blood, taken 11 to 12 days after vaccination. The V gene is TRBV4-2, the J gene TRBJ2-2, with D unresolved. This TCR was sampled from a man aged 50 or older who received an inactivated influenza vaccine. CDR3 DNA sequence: TGTGCCAGCAGCCAGCCCGGTGGGGACACCGGGGAGCTGTTTTTT. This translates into CASSQPGGDTGELFF.